The clone carrying this T cell receptor (beta chain) appeared many times. No antigen is known for it. Unique molecular identifiers tagged the TCRbeta library. TCRdb ran MiXCR on the PCR reads and lists one entry per CDR3 protein. The sample lists about 200,000 distinct CDR3 sequences, approximately 6.9% seen once, with approximately 5.7% in the top ten. This entry is derived from a study of T-cell reconstitution after alpha-beta-depleted transplantation in children. Study-wide results and caveats: T-cell counts and diversity were attributed mostly to newly produced T cells one year after transplant. At day 60, the high TCRbeta diversity found in some patients originated from recipient T cells and thymic progenitors that had survived. After transplant, at about two months, alpha-beta T cells were reportedly derived from several hundred expanded graft clones.

The CDR3 covers 12 residues. Germline CDR1 reads SGHVS; CDR2 reads FQNEAQ. Between the trimmed V and J ends, which lost 5 bases and 8 bases, there was a span of 10 bases. The sequencing here drew on PBMCs, taken before TCRalphabeta/CD19-depleted stem cell transplant. The receptor's source is a boy between 2 and 10 years old with acute lymphoblastic leukemia, due to receive a stem cell transplant. This chain connects TRBV7-8 to TRBJ2-1; D remains ambiguous. This chain's CDR3 is CASSQEGYEQFF. CDR3 bases: TGTGCCAGCAGCCAAGAAGGCTATGAGCAGTTCTTC. The full variable domain, rest sourced from reference TRBV7-8 and TRBJ2-1, is GAGVSQSPRYKVAKRGQDVALRCDPISGHVSLFWYQQALGQGPEFLTYFQNEAQLDKSGLPSDRFFAERPEGSVSTLKIQRTQQEDSAVYLCASSQEGYEQFFGPGTRLTVL.